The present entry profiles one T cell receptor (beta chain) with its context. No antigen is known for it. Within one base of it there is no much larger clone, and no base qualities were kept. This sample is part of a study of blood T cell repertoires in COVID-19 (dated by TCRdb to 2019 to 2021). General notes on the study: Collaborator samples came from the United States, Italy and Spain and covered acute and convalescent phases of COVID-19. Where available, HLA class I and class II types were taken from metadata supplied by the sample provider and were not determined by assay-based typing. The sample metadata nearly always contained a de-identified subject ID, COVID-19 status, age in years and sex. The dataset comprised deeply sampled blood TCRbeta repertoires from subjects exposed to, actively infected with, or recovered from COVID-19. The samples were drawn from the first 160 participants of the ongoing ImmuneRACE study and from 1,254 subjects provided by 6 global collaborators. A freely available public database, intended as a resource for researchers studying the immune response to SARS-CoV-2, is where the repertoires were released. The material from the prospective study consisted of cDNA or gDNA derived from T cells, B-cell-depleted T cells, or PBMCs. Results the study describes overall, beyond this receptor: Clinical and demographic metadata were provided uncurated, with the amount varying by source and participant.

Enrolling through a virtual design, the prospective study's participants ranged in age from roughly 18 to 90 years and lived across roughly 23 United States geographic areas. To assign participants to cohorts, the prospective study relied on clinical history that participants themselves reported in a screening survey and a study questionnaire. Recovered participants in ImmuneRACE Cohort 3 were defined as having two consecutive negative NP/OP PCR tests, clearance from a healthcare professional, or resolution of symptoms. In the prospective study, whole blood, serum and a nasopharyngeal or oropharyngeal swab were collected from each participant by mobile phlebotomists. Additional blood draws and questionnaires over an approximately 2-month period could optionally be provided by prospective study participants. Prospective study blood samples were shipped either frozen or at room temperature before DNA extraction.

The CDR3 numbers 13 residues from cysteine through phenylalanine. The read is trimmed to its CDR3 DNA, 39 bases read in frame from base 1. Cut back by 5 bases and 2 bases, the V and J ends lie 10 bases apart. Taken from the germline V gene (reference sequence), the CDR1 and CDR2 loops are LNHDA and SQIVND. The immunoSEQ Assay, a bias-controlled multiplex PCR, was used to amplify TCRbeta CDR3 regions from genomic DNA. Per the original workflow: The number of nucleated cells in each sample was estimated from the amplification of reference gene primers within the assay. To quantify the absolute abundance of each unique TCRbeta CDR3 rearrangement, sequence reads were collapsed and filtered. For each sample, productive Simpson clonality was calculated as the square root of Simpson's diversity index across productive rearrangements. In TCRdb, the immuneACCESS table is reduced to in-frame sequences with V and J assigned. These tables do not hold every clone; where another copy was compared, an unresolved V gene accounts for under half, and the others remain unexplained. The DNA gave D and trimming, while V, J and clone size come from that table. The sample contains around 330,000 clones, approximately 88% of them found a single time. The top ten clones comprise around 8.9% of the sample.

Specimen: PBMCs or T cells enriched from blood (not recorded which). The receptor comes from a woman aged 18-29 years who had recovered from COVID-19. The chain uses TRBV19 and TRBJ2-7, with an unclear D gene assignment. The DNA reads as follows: TGTGCCAGTAGTGCCGGGTTTCCCTACGAGCAGTACTTC. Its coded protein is CASSAGFPYEQYF.